Sequencing of this T cell receptor (beta chain) was carried out in a study of blood T cells in healthy people across ages. V was cut by 8 bases and J by 5 bases, with 18 bases left in between. CDR3 length: 14 residues. The germline V gene encodes CDR1 SNHLY and CDR2 FYNNEI. A J-beta primer mix and a sample-barcoded 5' primer were used in a second PCR of about 7 to 11 cycles. In TCRdb, the 5' RACE reads were re-called with MiXCR into one record per CDR3 protein. The repertoire consists of about 590,000 distinct CDR3 sequences, with about 30% occurring once and the leading ten covering approximately 14%.

This clonotype was sampled from a woman aged 80 or over in good health. The material sequenced was blood. This chain links TRBV2 with TRBJ1-1; D ambiguous. The CDR3 nucleotides read TGTGCCAGCGGCATCACGTCCCGAGGGACTGAAGCTTTCTTT. It yields the protein CASGITSRGTEAFF.